This T cell receptor beta chain was identified during a study of shared clonotypes between healthy human individuals. Study findings and constraints: Among donors, clonotype sharing was expected to be affected by sequencing depth.

This was a deep-level run. Investigators spread the genomic DNA of each subset evenly over several immunoSEQ plates. The repertoire was sequenced with immunoSEQ multiplex PCR; TCRdb's copy has only in-frame clones and lacks some. The repertoire holds about 490,000 clones, 81% seen once, with roughly 12% in the top ten. This clone has just one count. Its antigen is currently unknown. V trimming: 6 bases; J trimming: 4 bases; junction bases outside the gene matches: 6. The CDR3 is 14 residues long. Per germline, CDR1 SGHRS and CDR2 YFSETQ. Adult Caucasians living in Nashville, Tennessee made up all of the donors.

The chain couples TRBV5-1 to TRBJ2-5; 10 nucleotides line up with TRBD1. The sequencing input was PBMCs. The sequence was collected from a woman aged 40 to 49 in good health. Some clones in this sample may be carry-over from other donors' samples. CDR3 coding DNA: TGCGCCAGCACCGGGACAGGGGACGGAGAGACCCAGTACTTC. Protein: CASTGTGDGETQYF.